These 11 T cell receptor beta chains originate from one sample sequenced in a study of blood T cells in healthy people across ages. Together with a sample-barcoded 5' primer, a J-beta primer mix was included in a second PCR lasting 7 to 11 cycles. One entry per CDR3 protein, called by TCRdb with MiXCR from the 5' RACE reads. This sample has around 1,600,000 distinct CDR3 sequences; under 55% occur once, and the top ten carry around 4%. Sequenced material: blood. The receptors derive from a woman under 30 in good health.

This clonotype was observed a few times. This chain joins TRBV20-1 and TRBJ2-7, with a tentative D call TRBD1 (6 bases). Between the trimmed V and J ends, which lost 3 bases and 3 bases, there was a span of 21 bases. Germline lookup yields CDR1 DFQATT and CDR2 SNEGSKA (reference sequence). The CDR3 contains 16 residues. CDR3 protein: CSARGQGLRFVYEQYF. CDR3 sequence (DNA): TGCAGTGCTAGGGGCCAGGGGCTGCGGTTTGTCTACGAGCAGTACTTC.

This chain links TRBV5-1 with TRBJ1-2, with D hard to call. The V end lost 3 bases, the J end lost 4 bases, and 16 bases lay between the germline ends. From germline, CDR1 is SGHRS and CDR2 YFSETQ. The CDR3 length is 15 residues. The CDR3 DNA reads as TGCGCCAGCAGCTCAATCGGAGACCTCCTCTATGGCTACACCTTC. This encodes CASSSIGDLLYGYTF.

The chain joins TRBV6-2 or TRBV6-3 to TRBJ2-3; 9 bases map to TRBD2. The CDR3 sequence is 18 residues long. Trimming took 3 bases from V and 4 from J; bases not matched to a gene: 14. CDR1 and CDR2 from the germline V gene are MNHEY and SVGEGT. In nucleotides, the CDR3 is TGTGCCAGCAGTTATCCGAGGGTTAGCGGGAGTGTGGCAGATACGCAGTATTTT. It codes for CASSYPRVSGSVADTQYF.

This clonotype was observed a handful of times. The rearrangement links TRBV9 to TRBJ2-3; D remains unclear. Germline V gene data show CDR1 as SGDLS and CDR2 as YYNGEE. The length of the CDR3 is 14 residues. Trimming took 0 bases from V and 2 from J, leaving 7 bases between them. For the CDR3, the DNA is TGTGCCAGCAGCGTAGTACCCCTCACAGATACGCAGTATTTT. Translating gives CASSVVPLTDTQYF.

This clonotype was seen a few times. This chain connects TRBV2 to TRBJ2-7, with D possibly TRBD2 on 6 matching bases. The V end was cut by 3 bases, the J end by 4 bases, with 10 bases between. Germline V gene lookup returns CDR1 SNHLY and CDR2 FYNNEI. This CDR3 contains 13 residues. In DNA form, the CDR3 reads TGTGCCAGCAGTGAGCCGGGAGAGTACGAGCAGTACTTC. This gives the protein CASSEPGEYEQYF.

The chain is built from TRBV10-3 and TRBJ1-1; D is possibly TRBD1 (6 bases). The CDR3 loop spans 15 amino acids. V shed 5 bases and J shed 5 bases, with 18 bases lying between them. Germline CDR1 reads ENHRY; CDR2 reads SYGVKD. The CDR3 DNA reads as TGTGCCATCAGTACAGAGGGGGGGGGGAAGACTGAAGCTTTCTTT. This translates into CAISTEGGGKTEAFF.

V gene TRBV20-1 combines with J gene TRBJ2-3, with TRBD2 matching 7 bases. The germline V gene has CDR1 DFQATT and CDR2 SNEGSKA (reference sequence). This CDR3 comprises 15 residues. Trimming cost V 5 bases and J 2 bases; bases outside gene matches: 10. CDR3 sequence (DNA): TGCAGTGCTGACGGAACTAGCGACTACACAGATACGCAGTATTTT. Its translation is CSADGTSDYTDTQYF.

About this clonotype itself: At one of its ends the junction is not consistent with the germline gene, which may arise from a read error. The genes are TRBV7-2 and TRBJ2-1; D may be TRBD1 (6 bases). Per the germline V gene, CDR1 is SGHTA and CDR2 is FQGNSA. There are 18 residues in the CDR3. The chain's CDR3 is CASSLRKPTGSVYNGQFF. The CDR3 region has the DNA TGTGCCAGCAGCTTACGGAAGCCCACAGGGAGTGTCTACAATGGGCAGTTCTTC.

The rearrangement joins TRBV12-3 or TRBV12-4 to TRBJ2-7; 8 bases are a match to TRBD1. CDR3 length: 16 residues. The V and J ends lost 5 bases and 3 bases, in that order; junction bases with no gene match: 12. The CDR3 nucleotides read TGTGCCAGCAGTAATACCGGGACAGGAGAATTCTACGAGCAGTACTTC. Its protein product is CASSNTGTGEFYEQYF.

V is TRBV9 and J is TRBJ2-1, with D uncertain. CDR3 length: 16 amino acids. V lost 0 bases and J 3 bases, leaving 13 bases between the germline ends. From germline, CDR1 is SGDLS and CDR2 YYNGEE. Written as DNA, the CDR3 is TGTGCCAGCAGCGTAGCTGTAAGGCTGGGCTACAATGAGCAGTTCTTC. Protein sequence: CASSVAVRLGYNEQFF.

The DNA of the CDR3 is TGTGCTGGCAGTTTAGCTTCCAGGGGGAATGAGCAGTTCTTC. This encodes CAGSLASRGNEQFF. The genes are TRBV12-3 or TRBV12-4 and TRBJ2-1; TRBD1 agrees at 7 bases. CDR3 length: 14 residues.